The 8 T cell receptor beta chains presented below share a single source sample, sequenced in a study of T cells in Graves' hyperthyroidism and ophthalmopathy. Authors of the study amplified TCR beta CDR3 regions from RNA transcripts. Initially, a first-round RT-PCR of the TCR CDR3 employed the HTBI primer set. TCRdb called the multiplex PCR reads again in MiXCR, with one record for every CDR3 protein. This repertoire shows about 600,000 distinct CDR3 sequences, 15% to 20% found once; its top ten account for around 3.5%. Sequences were obtained from blood. The receptors derive from a woman aged 40 to 50 with Graves' ophthalmopathy.

There are a few counts of this clonotype. V and J are TRBV6-5 and TRBJ1-1, with D perhaps matching TRBD1 (6 bases). The CDR3 runs 17 residues. Germline V gives CDR1 MNHEY, CDR2 SVGAGI. V lost 0 bases and J 0 bases, leaving 14 bases between the germline ends. CDR3 region: CASSYSKGAGVNTEAFF. CDR3 DNA sequence: TGTGCCAGCAGTTACTCGAAGGGTGCAGGGGTGAACACTGAAGCTTTCTTT.

This clonotype was found many times. The rearrangement joins TRBV13 to TRBJ2-7, with 7 bases fitting TRBD2. The CDR3 has 15 amino acids. V shed 3 bases, J shed 3 bases, and the junction held 8 bases outside the gene matches. CDR1 PRHDT and CDR2 FYEKMQ come from the germline V gene (reference sequence). The CDR3 is CASSLNAGRGYEQYF. The CDR3 nucleotides are TGTGCCAGCAGCTTGAACGCAGGGAGGGGCTACGAGCAGTACTTC.

This clonotype has a handful of counts. The V and J genes are TRBV20-1 and TRBJ1-2; D is possibly TRBD1 (6 bases). Trimming took off 1 base at V and 3 bases at J, with 15 bases between the two ends. The CDR3 is made up of 15 amino acids. In germline, CDR1 is DFQATT, CDR2 SNEGSKA (reference sequence). The CDR3 DNA follows: TGCAGTGCTAGAGGGTCTGTGGGGGGCGACTATGGCTACACCTTC. Residues: CSARGSVGGDYGYTF.

V gene TRBV6-4 combines with J gene TRBJ2-6; D is perhaps TRBD1 or TRBD2 (6 bases each). Germline assignment: CDR1 MRHNA and CDR2 SNTAGT. There are 16 residues in the CDR3. The V end was cut by 6 bases, the J end by 0 bases, with 12 bases between. CDR3 DNA: TGTGCCAGCAGCGGGGGCGGGGACTCTGGGGCCAACGTCCTGACTTTC. Protein: CASSGGGDSGANVLTF.

This clonotype came up many times. V and J are TRBV20-1 and TRBJ1-5, with a possible D match to TRBD1 (6 bases). The CDR3 has 18 residues. CDR1 and CDR2 from the germline V gene are DFQATT and SNEGSKA (reference sequence). Trimming pared 0 bases from V and 3 bases from J, leaving 21 bases between. CDR3 bases: TGCAGTGCTAGAGAGGACCCTACAGGGTGGAGGACCAATCAGCCCCAGCATTTT. Its translation: CSAREDPTGWRTNQPQHF.

This clonotype came up many times. The CDR3: CASSVWAGANVLTF. The CDR3 DNA sequence: TGCGCCAGCAGCGTCTGGGCGGGGGCCAACGTCCTGACTTTC. This sequence joins TRBV5-1 and TRBJ2-6; no firm D call. Trimming removed 4 bases from V and 4 bases from J, with 9 bases in between. The CDR3 is 14 amino acids. CDR1 is SGHRS and CDR2 is YFSETQ in the germline V gene. Looking up the rest from reference TRBV5-1 and TRBJ2-6 gives the full variable domain: KAGVTQTPRYLIKTRGQQVTLSCSPISGHRSVSWYQQTPGQGLQFLFEYFSETQRNKGNFPGRFSGRQFSNSRSEMNVSTLELGDSALYLCASSVWAGANVLTFGAGSRLTVL.

The table lists this clonotype with many counts. The rearrangement links TRBV20-1 to TRBJ2-7; D is possibly TRBD2 (5 bases). Germline CDR1 is DFQATT and CDR2 is SNEGSKA (reference sequence). This CDR3 comprises 14 residues. V lost 0 bases and J 3 bases, leaving 12 bases between the germline ends. The CDR3 bases are TGCAGTGCTAGAGATCCAGCGGCAAGCTACGAGCAGTACTTC. Residues: CSARDPAASYEQYF.

The table lists this clonotype with a few counts. The chain employs TRBV30 and TRBJ2-3; TRBD2 is a possible D gene (7 bases). This CDR3 contains 13 residues. Deletions cut 4 bases from V and 6 bases from J, with 14 bases between. Germline CDR1 is GTSNPN and CDR2 is SVGIG (reference sequence). The chain's CDR3 is CAWNAGASDTQYF. The CDR3 nucleotides read TGTGCCTGGAACGCGGGGGCAAGTGATACGCAGTATTTT.